This record looks at one T cell receptor (beta chain) sequence and its context. Its antigen remains unidentified. Different DNA sequences within this sample yield the same CDR3. This sample was taken from a study of T cell responses to AZD1222 COVID-19 vaccine. Study-wide findings and caveats: The donor cohort was predominantly white British with a female majority, and clonal diversity may have been underestimated.

The J segment lost 1 base and the V segment lost 1 base, leaving 1 base of the junction unmatched. Germline values: CDR1 SGHRS, CDR2 YFSETQ. This CDR3 region has 14 residues. Repertoires were generated with immunoSEQ multiplex PCR, while TCRdb's copy carries only in-frame clones and drops some. The sample holds 130,000 or so clones, 89% seen once. The sequencing used peripheral blood, collected on day 0 of AZD1222 vaccination. The clonotype was recovered from an adult in good health. The chain is built from TRBV5-1 and TRBJ1-1, with TRBD1 matching 7 bases. For the CDR3, the DNA is TGCGCCAGCAGCTTGCGACAGGGGAACACTGAAGCTTTCTTT. This sequence encodes CASSLRQGNTEAFF.